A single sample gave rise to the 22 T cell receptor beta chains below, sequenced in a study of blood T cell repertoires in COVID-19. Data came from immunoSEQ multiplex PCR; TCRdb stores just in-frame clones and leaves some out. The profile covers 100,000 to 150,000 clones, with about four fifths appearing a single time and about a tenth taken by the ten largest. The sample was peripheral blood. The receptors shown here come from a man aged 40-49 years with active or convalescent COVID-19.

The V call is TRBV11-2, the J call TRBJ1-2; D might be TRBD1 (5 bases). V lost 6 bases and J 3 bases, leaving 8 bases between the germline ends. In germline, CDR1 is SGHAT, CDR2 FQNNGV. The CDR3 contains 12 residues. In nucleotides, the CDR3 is TGTGCCAGCAGTGGGGGGGACTATGGCTACACCTTC. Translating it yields CASSGGDYGYTF.

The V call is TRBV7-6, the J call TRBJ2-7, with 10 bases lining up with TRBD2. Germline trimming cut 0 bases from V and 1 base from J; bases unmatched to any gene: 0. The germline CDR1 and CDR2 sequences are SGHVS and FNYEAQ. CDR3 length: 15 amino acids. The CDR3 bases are TGTGCCAGCAGCTTAGCGACTAGCGGGTCCTACGAGCAGTACTTC. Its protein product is CASSLATSGSYEQYF.

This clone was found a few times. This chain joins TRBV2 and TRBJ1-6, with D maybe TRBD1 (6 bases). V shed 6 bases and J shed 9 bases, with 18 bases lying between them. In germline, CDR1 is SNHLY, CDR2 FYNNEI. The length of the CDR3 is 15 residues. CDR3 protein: CASRAGEGSGSPLHF. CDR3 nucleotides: TGTGCCAGCAGAGCAGGGGAGGGCAGCGGTTCACCCCTCCACTTT. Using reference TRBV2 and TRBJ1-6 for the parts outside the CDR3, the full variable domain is EPEVTQTPSHQVTQMGQEVILRCVPISNHLYFYWYRQILGQKVEFLVSFYNNEISEKSEIFDDQFSVERPDGSNFTLKIRSTKLEDSAMYFCASRAGEGSGSPLHFGNGTRLTVT.

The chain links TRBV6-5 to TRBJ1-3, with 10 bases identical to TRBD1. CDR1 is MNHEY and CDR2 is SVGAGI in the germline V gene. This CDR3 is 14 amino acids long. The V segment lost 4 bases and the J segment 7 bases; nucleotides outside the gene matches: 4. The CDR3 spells CASSSPGQGNTIYF. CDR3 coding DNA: TGTGCCAGCAGTTCCCCGGGACAGGGGAACACCATATATTTT.

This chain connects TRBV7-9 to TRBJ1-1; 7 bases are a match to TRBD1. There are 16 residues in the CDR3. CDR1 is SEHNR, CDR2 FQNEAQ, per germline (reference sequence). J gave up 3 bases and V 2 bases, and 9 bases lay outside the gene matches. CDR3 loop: CASSLNRGGGYTEAFF. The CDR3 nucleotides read TGTGCCAGCAGCTTAAACAGGGGCGGGGGGTACACTGAAGCTTTCTTT.

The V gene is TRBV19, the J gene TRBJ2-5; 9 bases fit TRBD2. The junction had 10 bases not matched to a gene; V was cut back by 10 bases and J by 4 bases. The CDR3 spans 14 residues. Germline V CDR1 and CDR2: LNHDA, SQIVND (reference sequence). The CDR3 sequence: CATAGGGAGETQYF. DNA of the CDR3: TGTGCCACAGCAGGCGGGGGGGCCGGAGAGACCCAGTACTTC.

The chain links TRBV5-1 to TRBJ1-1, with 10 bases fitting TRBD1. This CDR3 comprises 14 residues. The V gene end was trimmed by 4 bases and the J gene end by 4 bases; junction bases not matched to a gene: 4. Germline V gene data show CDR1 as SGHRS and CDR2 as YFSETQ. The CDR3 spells CASSMDRGSTEAFF. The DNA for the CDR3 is TGCGCCAGCAGCATGGACAGGGGGTCCACTGAAGCTTTCTTT. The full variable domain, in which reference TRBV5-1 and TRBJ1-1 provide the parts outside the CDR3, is KAGVTQTPRYLIKTRGQQVTLSCSPISGHRSVSWYQQTPGQGLQFLFEYFSETQRNKGNFPGRFSGRQFSNSRSEMNVSTLELGDSALYLCASSMDRGSTEAFFGQGTRLTVV.

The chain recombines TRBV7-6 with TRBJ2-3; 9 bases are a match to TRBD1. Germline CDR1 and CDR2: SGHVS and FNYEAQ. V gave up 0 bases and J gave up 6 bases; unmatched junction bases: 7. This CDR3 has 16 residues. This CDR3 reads CASSLAPWTGVDTQYF. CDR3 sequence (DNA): TGTGCCAGCAGCTTAGCGCCGTGGACAGGGGTGGATACGCAGTATTTT.

This CDR3 is CSVDAFSGGAYNEQFF. DNA for the CDR3: TGCAGCGTCGACGCCTTTAGCGGGGGGGCCTACAATGAGCAGTTCTTC. The chain couples TRBV29-1 to TRBJ2-1; TRBD2 matches 11 bases. Trimming took 6 bases from V and 2 from J; bases not matched to a gene: 9. Per the germline V gene, CDR1 is SQVTM and CDR2 is ANQGSEA. CDR3 length equals 16 residues.

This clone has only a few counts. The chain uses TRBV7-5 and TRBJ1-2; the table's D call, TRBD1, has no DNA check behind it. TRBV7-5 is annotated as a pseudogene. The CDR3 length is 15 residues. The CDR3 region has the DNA TGTGTCAGAAGTCTCGTACAGGTTCTCATGTGTGGCTACACCTTC. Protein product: CVRSLVQVLMCGYTF.

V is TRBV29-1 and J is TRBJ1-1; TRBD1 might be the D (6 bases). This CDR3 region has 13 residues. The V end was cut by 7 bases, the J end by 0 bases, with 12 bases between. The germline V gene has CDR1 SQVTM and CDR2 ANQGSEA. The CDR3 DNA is TGCAGCGGGACGGGACACTTGAACACTGAAGCTTTCTTT. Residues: CSGTGHLNTEAFF.

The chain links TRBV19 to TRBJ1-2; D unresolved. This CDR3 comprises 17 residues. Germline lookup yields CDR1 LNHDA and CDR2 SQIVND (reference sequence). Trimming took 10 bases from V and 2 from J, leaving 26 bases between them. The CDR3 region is CATHPGMGPERNYGYTF. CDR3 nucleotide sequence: TGTGCCACCCACCCCGGGATGGGCCCTGAAAGGAACTATGGCTACACCTTC.

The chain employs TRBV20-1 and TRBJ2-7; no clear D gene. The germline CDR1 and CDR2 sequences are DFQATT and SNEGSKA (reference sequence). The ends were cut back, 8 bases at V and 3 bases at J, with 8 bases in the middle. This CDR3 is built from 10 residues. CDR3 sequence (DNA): TGCAGTCAGACTTTCTACGAGCAGTACTTC. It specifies CSQTFYEQYF.

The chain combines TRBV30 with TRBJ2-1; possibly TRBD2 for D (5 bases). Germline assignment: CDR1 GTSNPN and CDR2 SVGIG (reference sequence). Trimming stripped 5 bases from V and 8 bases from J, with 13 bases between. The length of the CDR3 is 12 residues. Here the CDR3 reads CAWGTRIDEQFF. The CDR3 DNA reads TGTGCCTGGGGAACTAGAATAGATGAGCAGTTCTTC.

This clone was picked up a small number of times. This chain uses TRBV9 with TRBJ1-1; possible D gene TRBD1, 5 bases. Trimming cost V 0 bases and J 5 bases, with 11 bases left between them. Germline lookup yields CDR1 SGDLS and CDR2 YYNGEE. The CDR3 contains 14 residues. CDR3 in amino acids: CASSVAQGKTEAFF. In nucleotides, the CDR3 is TGTGCCAGCAGCGTAGCGCAGGGCAAAACTGAAGCTTTCTTT.

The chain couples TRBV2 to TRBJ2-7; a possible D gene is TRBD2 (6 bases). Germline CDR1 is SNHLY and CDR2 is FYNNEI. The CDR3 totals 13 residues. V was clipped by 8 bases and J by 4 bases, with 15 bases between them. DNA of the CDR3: TGTGCCAGCGGGGGGTTGGGAGAATACGAGCAGTACTTC. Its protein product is CASGGLGEYEQYF. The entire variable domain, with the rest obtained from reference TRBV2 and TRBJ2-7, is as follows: EPEVTQTPSHQVTQMGQEVILRCVPISNHLYFYWYRQILGQKVEFLVSFYNNEISEKSEIFDDQFSVERPDGSNFTLKIRSTKLEDSAMYFCASGGLGEYEQYFGPGTRLTVT.

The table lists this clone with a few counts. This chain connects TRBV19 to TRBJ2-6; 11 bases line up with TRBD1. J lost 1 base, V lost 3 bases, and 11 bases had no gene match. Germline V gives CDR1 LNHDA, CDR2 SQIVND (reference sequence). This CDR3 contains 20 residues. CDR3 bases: TGTGCCAGTAGTATTCGGGTCACCGGGACAGGGGGATCTGGGGCCAACGTCCTGACTTTC. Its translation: CASSIRVTGTGGSGANVLTF.

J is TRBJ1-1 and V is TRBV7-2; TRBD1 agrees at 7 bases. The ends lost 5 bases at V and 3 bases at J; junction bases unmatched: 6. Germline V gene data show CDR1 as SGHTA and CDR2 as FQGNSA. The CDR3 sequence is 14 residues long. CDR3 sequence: CASSEYRGDTEAFF. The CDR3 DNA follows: TGTGCCAGCAGCGAGTACAGGGGCGACACTGAAGCTTTCTTT.

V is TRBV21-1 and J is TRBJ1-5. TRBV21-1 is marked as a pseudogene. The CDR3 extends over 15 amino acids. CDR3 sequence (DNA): TGTGCCAGCAGCATGGCGGGTTATAGCAATCAGCCCCAGCATTTT. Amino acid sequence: CASSMAGYSNQPQHF.

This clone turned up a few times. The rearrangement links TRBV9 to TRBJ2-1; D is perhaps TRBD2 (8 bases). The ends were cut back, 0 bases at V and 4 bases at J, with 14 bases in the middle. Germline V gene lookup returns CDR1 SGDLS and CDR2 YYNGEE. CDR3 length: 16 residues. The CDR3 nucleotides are TGTGCCAGCAGCGTAGGACAGGGACTAGGGTACAATGAGCAGTTCTTC. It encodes CASSVGQGLGYNEQFF.

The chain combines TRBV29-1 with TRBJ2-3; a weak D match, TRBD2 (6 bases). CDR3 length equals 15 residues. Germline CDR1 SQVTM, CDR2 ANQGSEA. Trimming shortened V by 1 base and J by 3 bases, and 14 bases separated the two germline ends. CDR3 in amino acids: CSVEGQAGRTDTQYF. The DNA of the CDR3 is TGCAGCGTTGAAGGCCAAGCGGGCCGAACAGATACGCAGTATTTT.

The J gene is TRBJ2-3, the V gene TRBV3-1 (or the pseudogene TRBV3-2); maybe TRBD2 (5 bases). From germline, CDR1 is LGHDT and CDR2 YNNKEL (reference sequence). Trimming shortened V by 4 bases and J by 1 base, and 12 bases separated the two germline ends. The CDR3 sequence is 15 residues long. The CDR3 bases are TGTGCCAGCAGCCCTCGGGGTGGACGCACAGATACGCAGTATTTT. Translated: CASSPRGGRTDTQYF.